The clone carrying this T cell receptor (beta chain) came up a few times. The antigen is undetermined. TCRdb re-called the 5' RACE reads with MiXCR, one entry per CDR3 protein. This table has hundreds of thousands of distinct CDR3 sequences, roughly 10% appearing once. These data come from a study of CD8 T cells in ankylosing spondylitis. Between the trimmed V and J ends, which lost 3 bases and 1 base, there was a span of 11 bases. CDR3 length equals 15 residues. Germline-derived CDR1 and CDR2 are LNHNV and YYDKDF (reference sequence). Study outcomes and limitations: Researchers reportedly found disease-linked clones significantly enriched in matched ankylosing spondylitis synovial fluid. Seemingly characteristic of ankylosing spondylitis blood was a TCR beta motif consisting of 7 or 8 highly homologous variants.

The V call is TRBV15, the J call TRBJ2-3, with D possibly being TRBD1 (5 bases). The origin of this receptor is a male donor with ankylosing spondylitis. Source material: blood, either unsorted or a sorted T cell fraction (not recorded which). The CDR3 DNA sequence: TGTGCCACCAGCAGGCCAGGGCGCGGCACAGATACGCAGTATTTT. Protein product: CATSRPGRGTDTQYF. Combining the CDR3 with reference TRBV15 and TRBJ2-3 gives the whole variable domain DAMVIQNPRYQVTQFGKPVTLSCSQTLNHNVMYWYQQKSSQAPKLLFHYYDKDFNNEADTPDNFQSRRPNTSFCFLDIRSPGLGDTAMYLCATSRPGRGTDTQYFGPGTRLTVL.